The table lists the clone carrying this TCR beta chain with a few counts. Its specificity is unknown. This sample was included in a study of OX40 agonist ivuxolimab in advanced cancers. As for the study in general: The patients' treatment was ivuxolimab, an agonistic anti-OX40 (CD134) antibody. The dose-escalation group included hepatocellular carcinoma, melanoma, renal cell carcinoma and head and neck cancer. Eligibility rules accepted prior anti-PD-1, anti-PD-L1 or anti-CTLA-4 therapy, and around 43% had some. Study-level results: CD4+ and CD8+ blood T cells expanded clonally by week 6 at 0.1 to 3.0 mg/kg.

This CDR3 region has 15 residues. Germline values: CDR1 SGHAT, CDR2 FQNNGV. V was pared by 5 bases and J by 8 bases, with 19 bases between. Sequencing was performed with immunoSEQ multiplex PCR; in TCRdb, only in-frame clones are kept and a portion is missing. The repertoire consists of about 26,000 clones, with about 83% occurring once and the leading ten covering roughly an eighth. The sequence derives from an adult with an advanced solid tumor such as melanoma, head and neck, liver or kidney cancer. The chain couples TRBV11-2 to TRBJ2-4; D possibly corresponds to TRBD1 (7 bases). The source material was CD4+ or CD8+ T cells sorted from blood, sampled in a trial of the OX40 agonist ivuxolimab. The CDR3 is CASSRGTEPTDIQYF. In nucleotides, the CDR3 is TGTGCCAGCAGCCGCGGGACAGAACCGACGGACATTCAGTACTTC.